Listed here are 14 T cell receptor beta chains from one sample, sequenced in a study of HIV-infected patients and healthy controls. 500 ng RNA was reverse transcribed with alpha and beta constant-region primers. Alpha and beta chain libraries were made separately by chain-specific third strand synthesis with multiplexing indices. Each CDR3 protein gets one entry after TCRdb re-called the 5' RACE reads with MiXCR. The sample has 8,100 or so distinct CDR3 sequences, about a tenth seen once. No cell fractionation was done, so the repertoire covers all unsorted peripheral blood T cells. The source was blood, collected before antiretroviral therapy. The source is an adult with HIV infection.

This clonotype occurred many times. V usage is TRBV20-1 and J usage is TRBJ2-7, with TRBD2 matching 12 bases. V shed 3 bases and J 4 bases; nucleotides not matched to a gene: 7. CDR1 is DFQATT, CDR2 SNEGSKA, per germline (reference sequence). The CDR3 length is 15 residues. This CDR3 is CSASPRTSGEYEQYF. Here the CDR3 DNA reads TGCAGTGCTAGTCCTAGGACTAGCGGGGAGTACGAGCAGTACTTC.

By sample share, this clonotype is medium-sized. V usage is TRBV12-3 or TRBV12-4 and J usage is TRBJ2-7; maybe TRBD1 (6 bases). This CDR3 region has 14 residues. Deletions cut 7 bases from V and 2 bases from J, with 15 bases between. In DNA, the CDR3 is TGTGCCAGCACCCCCACCGGACAGACCTACGAGCAGTACTTC. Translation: CASTPTGQTYEQYF.

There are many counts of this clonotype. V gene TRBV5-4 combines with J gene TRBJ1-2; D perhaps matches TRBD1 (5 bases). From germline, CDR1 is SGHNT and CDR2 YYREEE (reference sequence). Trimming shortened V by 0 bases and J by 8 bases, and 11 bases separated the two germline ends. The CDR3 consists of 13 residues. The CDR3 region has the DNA TGTGCCAGCAGCTTGGACGCGGGGCGAGGCTACACCTTC. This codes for CASSLDAGRGYTF.

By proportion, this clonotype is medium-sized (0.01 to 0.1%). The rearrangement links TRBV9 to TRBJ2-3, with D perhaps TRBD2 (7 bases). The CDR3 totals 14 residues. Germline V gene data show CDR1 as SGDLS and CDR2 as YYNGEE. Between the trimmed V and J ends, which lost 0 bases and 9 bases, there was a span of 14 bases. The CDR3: CASSVGTGGWTQYF. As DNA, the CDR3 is TGTGCCAGCAGCGTAGGGACGGGGGGCTGGACGCAGTATTTT.

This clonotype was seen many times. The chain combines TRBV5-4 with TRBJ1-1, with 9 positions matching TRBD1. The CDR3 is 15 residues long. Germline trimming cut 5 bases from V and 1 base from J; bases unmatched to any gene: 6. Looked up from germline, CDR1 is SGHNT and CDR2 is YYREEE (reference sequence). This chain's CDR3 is CASRFPGQGNTEAFF. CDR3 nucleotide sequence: TGTGCCAGCAGGTTTCCGGGACAGGGGAACACTGAAGCTTTCTTT. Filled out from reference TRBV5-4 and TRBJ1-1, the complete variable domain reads ETGVTQSPTHLIKTRGQQVTLRCSSQSGHNTVSWYQQALGQGPQFIFQYYREEENGRGNFPPRFSGLQFPNYSSELNVNALELDDSALYLCASRFPGQGNTEAFFGQGTRLTVV.

Written as DNA, the CDR3 is TGTGCCAGCAGCGTCCGGACAGAAGTTAATGAAAAACTGTTTTTT. Translating gives CASSVRTEVNEKLFF. This chain uses TRBV5-6 with TRBJ1-4; the D gene is possibly TRBD1 (6 bases). Trimming took 4 bases from V and 4 from J, leaving 14 bases between them. The germline V gene encodes CDR1 SGHDT and CDR2 YYEEEE. The CDR3 extends over 15 amino acids.

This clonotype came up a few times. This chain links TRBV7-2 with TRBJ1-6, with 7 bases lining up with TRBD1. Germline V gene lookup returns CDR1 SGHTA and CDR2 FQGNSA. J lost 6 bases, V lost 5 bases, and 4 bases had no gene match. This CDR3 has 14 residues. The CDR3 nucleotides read TGTGCCAGCAGCCTGGGACAGACTAATTCACCCCTCCACTTT. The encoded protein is CASSLGQTNSPLHF.

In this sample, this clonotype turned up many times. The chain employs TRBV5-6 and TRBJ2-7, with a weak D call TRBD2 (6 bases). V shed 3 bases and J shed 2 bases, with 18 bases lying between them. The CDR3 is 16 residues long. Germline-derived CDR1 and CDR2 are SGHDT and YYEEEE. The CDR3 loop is CASSSVPGTLTYEQYF. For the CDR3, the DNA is TGTGCCAGCAGCTCAGTTCCCGGGACTCTTACCTACGAGCAGTACTTC.

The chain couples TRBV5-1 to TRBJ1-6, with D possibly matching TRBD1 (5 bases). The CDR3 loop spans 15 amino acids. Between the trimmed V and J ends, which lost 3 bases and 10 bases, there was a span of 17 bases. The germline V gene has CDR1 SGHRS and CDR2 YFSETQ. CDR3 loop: CASSSFNLDSSPLHF. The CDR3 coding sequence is TGCGCCAGCAGCTCATTTAACCTCGACAGCTCACCCCTCCACTTT.

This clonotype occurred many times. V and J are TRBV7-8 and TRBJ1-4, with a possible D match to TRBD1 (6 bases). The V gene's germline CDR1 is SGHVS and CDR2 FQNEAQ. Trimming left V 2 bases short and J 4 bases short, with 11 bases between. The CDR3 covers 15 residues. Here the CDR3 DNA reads TGTGCCAGCAGCTTAACAGGGCCGATTAATGAAAAACTGTTTTTT. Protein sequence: CASSLTGPINEKLFF.

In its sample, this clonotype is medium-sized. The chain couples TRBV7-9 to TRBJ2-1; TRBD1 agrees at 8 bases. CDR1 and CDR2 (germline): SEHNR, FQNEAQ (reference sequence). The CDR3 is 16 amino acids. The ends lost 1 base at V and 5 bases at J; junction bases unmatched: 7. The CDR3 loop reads CASSLVVAGGHNEQFF. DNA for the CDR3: TGTGCCAGCAGCTTAGTTGTGGCAGGGGGCCACAATGAGCAGTTCTTC.

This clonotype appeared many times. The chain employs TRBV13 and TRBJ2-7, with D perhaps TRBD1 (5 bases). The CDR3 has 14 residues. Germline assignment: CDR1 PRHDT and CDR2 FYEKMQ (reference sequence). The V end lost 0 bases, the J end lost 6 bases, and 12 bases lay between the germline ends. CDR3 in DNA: TGTGCCAGCAGCTTAGGCATCGGTGACAGCGAGCAGTACTTC. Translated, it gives CASSLGIGDSEQYF.

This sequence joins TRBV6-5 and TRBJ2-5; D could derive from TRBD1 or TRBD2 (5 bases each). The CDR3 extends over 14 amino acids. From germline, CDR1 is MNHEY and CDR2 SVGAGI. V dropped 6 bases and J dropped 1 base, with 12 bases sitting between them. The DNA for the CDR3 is TGTGCCAGCAGCCCTCCGGGGCTCCAAGAGACCCAGTACTTC. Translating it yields CASSPPGLQETQYF.

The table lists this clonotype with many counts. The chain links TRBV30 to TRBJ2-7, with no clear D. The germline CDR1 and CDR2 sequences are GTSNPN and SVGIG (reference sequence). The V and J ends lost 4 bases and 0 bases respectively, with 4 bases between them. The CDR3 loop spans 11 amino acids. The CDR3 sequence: CAWTHSYEQYF. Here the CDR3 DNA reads TGTGCCTGGACCCACTCCTACGAGCAGTACTTC. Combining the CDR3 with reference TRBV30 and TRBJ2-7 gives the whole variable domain SQTIHQWPATLVQPVGSPLSLECTVEGTSNPNLYWYRQAAGRGLQLLFYSVGIGQISSEVPQNLSASRPQDRQFILSSKKLLLSDSGFYLCAWTHSYEQYFGPGTRLTVT.